Following are 25 T cell receptor beta chains from one sample sequenced in a study of blood T cell repertoires in COVID-19. This table comes from immunoSEQ multiplex PCR, and its TCRdb copy is limited to in-frame clones, with some not included. The table includes some 350,000 clones, more than 85% detected once. Sequencing was carried out using PBMCs or T cells enriched from blood (not recorded which). Receptors originate from a woman in her 30s who had recovered from COVID-19.

The gene calls are TRBV9 and TRBJ1-2, with D maybe TRBD1 (6 bases). Germline CDR1 and CDR2: SGDLS and YYNGEE. There are 14 residues in the CDR3. Trimming took off 1 base at V and 6 bases at J, with 13 bases between the two ends. CDR3 coding DNA: TGTGCCAGCAGCGTATCGGACAGACCTGATGGCTACACCTTC. This sequence encodes CASSVSDRPDGYTF. The variable domain in full, with the rest retrieved from reference TRBV9 and TRBJ1-2, is DSGVTQTPKHLITATGQRVTLRCSPRSGDLSVYWYQQSLDQGLQFLIQYYNGEERAKGNILERFSAQQFPDLHSELNLSSLELGDSALYFCASSVSDRPDGYTFGSGTRLTVV.

J is TRBJ2-3 and V is TRBV7-2; 7 bases line up with TRBD1. Germline V gene data show CDR1 as SGHTA and CDR2 as FQGNSA. The trim removed 5 bases at V and 1 base at J, leaving 3 bases unmatched. This CDR3 is 14 amino acids long. DNA of the CDR3: TGTGCCAGCAGCCAAGGACAGGGCACAGATACGCAGTATTTT. Its protein product is CASSQGQGTDTQYF.

This rearrangement joins TRBV19 to TRBJ2-2, with 8 bases aligning to TRBD1. CDR1 LNHDA and CDR2 SQIVND come from the germline V gene (reference sequence). Trimming took 11 bases from V and 0 from J; bases not matched to a gene: 17. CDR3 length: 18 amino acids. CDR3 sequence reads: CAALGMRQGSANTGELFF. The CDR3 region has the DNA TGTGCCGCTTTGGGGATGAGACAGGGGTCCGCGAACACCGGGGAGCTGTTTTTT.

This clone was seen a handful of times. The J gene is TRBJ2-1, the V gene TRBV5-1; 10 bases map to TRBD2. The CDR3 covers 18 residues. V lost 0 bases, J lost 6 bases, and 12 bases stayed unmatched. CDR1 is SGHRS and CDR2 is YFSETQ in the germline V gene. CDR3 residues: CASSLEASGSLTGNEQFF. The CDR3 DNA is TGCGCCAGCAGCTTGGAGGCTAGCGGGAGTCTCACGGGCAATGAGCAGTTCTTC.

This clone was detected only a few times. Germline and junction disagree at one end, which may indicate a read error. This chain joins TRBV7-7 and TRBJ2-3; 11 nucleotides agree with TRBD2. The CDR3 consists of 15 residues. Germline CDR1 and CDR2: SSHAT and FNYEAQ (reference sequence). CDR3 DNA sequence: TGTGCTAGCAGCTTAGGGGGACTAGCGGCAGATACGCAGTATTTT. Amino acid sequence: CASSLGGLAADTQYF.

The CDR3 protein is CASSHGDRGLGETQYF. The CDR3 nucleotides read TGTGCCAGCAGCCACGGAGACAGGGGTTTGGGGGAGACCCAGTACTTC. The chain has TRBV5-5 and TRBJ2-5; 8 nucleotides agree with TRBD1. Trimming took 4 bases from V and 5 from J; bases not matched to a gene: 13. Germline CDR1 is SGHKS and CDR2 is YYEKEE (reference sequence). The CDR3 consists of 16 residues. Drawing the rest from reference TRBV5-5 and TRBJ2-5, the complete variable domain is DAGVTQSPTHLIKTRGQQVTLRCSPISGHKSVSWYQQVLGQGPQFIFQYYEKEERGRGNFPDRFSARQFPNYSSELNVNALLLGDSALYLCASSHGDRGLGETQYFGPGTRLLVL.

This chain uses TRBV2 with TRBJ2-1, with 7 bases matching TRBD2. The V gene's germline CDR1 is SNHLY and CDR2 FYNNEI. The CDR3 length is 15 residues. After removal of 5 bases from V and 2 bases from J, the junction contained 6 bases not matched to a gene. As DNA, the CDR3 is TGTGCCAGCAGTTTTGCTAGCGGAGCCTACAATGAGCAGTTCTTC. It is translated as CASSFASGAYNEQFF.

The chain combines TRBV28 with TRBJ1-2; 8 nucleotides agree with TRBD1. The CDR3 totals 13 residues. Germline V gene sequence: CDR1 MDHEN, CDR2 SYDVKM. The V and J ends lost 3 bases and 4 bases, in that order; junction bases with no gene match: 1. The CDR3 sequence is CASSFDRGYGYTF. The DNA for the CDR3 is TGTGCCAGCAGTTTTGACAGGGGCTATGGCTACACCTTC.

The chain has TRBV28 and TRBJ1-5; possible D gene TRBD1, 5 bases. Deletions cut 6 bases from V and 0 bases from J, with 18 bases between. The CDR3 is 17 amino acids. Germline assignment: CDR1 MDHEN and CDR2 SYDVKM. The DNA of the CDR3 is TGTGCCAGCAGGCACCGGGACTACGGTGGTAGCAATCAGCCCCAGCATTTT. Its translation: CASRHRDYGGSNQPQHF.

V usage is TRBV18 and J usage is TRBJ1-2; TRBD1 matches 8 bases. V lost 1 base, J lost 2 bases, and 9 bases stayed unmatched. Germline V gives CDR1 KGHSH, CDR2 LQKENI. The CDR3 is 17 residues long. CDR3 amino acids: CASSPLVQGANNYGYTF. CDR3 DNA sequence: TGTGCCAGCTCACCACTGGTGCAGGGGGCTAACAACTATGGCTACACCTTC.

A note on this clone: The sample contains more than one DNA sequence encoding this CDR3. The V gene is TRBV5-1, the J gene TRBJ2-1, with 8 bases that match TRBD2. CDR1 is SGHRS, CDR2 YFSETQ, per germline. Trimming at V came to 4 bases and at J to 0 bases, leaving 3 bases not matched to a gene. The CDR3 is made up of 15 amino acids. The CDR3 coding sequence is TGCGCCAGCAGCGGAAGCGGGAGCTCCTACAATGAGCAGTTCTTC. This encodes CASSGSGSSYNEQFF. The full variable domain, its missing parts supplied by reference TRBV5-1 and TRBJ2-1, is KAGVTQTPRYLIKTRGQQVTLSCSPISGHRSVSWYQQTPGQGLQFLFEYFSETQRNKGNFPGRFSGRQFSNSRSEMNVSTLELGDSALYLCASSGSGSSYNEQFFGPGTRLTVL.

In the case of this clone: Compared with germline, one end of the junction differs, possibly owing to a read error. The V gene is TRBV7-7, the J gene TRBJ2-2; TRBD2 matches at 10 bases. In germline, CDR1 is SSHAT, CDR2 FNYEAQ (reference sequence). The CDR3 spans 16 residues. The CDR3 region has the DNA TGTGCTAGCAGCCGACTAGCGGGTGGGCTCACCGGGGAGCTGTTTTTT. Residues: CASSRLAGGLTGELFF.

J is TRBJ1-1 and V is TRBV29-1; 11 nucleotides align to TRBD1. The CDR3 runs to 17 residues. V lost 5 bases, J lost 1 base, and 12 bases stayed unmatched. From germline, CDR1 is SQVTM and CDR2 ANQGSEA. The CDR3 region has the DNA TGCAGCGTTACCCTTAGGGACAGGGGGGGATGGAACACTGAAGCTTTCTTT. The encoded protein is CSVTLRDRGGWNTEAFF.

This chain uses TRBV18 with TRBJ2-5, with a possible D match to TRBD2 (5 bases). There are 12 residues in the CDR3. The germline gives CDR1 KGHSH, CDR2 LQKENI. V lost 3 bases to trimming and J lost 3 bases, with 5 bases between them. The CDR3 here is CASSPREETQYF. The DNA for the CDR3 is TGTGCCAGCTCACCGAGGGAAGAGACCCAGTACTTC.

For the CDR3, the DNA is TGTGCCAGCAGTCCCCCGGGTGGAGACGGAAACACCATATATTTT. Translating it yields CASSPPGGDGNTIYF. V and J are TRBV6-5 and TRBJ1-3; no clear D. V gave up 5 bases and J gave up 4 bases, with 15 bases separating them. CDR1 and CDR2 from the germline V gene are MNHEY and SVGAGI. CDR3 size: 15 residues.

This chain joins TRBV3-1 (or the pseudogene TRBV3-2) and TRBJ2-3; perhaps TRBD1 as D (6 bases). Trimming removed 3 bases at V and 4 bases at J, with 11 bases between. The CDR3 contains 14 residues. Germline V gene data show CDR1 as LGHDT and CDR2 as YNNKEL (reference sequence). The DNA of the CDR3 is TGTGCCAGCAGCCACACAGGGTTAGCAGATACGCAGTATTTT. Residues: CASSHTGLADTQYF.

This rearrangement joins TRBV7-9 to TRBJ2-3; 10 nucleotides agree with TRBD2. The germline CDR1 and CDR2 sequences are SEHNR and FQNEAQ (reference sequence). CDR3 length: 18 amino acids. J was trimmed by 6 bases and V by 4 bases; bases with no gene match: 16. The DNA for the CDR3 is TGTGCCAGCAGCTCAACCCGAATCAGCGGGAGGGCCCTCGATACGCAGTATTTT. Translation: CASSSTRISGRALDTQYF.

The chain carries TRBV14 and TRBJ1-3, with D uncertain. This CDR3 has 15 residues. The V gene lost 0 bases and the J gene lost 2 bases, with 8 bases spanning the gap. Germline V gene data show CDR1 as SGHDN and CDR2 as FVKESK. CDR3 nucleotides: TGTGCCAGCAGCCAAGATCGGTATCCTGGAAACACCATATATTTT. It yields the protein CASSQDRYPGNTIYF.

The chain uses TRBV12-3 or TRBV12-4 and TRBJ1-3; no clear D gene. With 5 bases removed from V and 5 bases from J, the gap between germline ends came to 7 bases. The CDR3 loop spans 12 amino acids. The CDR3 DNA reads TGTGCCAGCAGTCTCCTAAGAAACACCATATATTTT. This encodes CASSLLRNTIYF.

The chain joins TRBV3-1 (or the pseudogene TRBV3-2) to TRBJ2-3; maybe TRBD1 (5 bases). Germline CDR1 LGHDT, CDR2 YNNKEL (reference sequence). This CDR3 has 16 residues. V lost 0 bases to trimming and J lost 2 bases, with 12 bases between them. The CDR3 sequence: CASSQDRQIYTDTQYF. CDR3 nucleotides: TGTGCCAGCAGCCAAGATCGACAGATTTACACAGATACGCAGTATTTT.

There are a few counts of this clone. This specimen includes other DNA sequences encoding the same CDR3. The J gene is TRBJ1-4, the V gene TRBV5-6, with unresolved D. The V end lost 0 bases, the J end lost 8 bases, and 8 bases lay between the germline ends. This CDR3 region has 13 residues. Germline-derived CDR1 and CDR2 are SGHDT and YYEEEE. CDR3 residues: CASSLVREEKLFF. CDR3 DNA: TGTGCCAGCAGCTTGGTACGAGAGGAAAAACTGTTTTTT.

The chain employs TRBV10-1 and TRBJ1-1; no clear D. Germline V lookup: CDR1 WNHNN, CDR2 SYGVQD (reference sequence). The CDR3 contains 12 residues. V lost 6 bases and J lost 0, with 5 bases in between. CDR3 in DNA: TGCGCCAGCAGGGGCATGAACACTGAAGCTTTCTTT. It specifies CASRGMNTEAFF.

In this sample, this clone turned up once. V and J are TRBV28 and TRBJ1-5, with no clear D. The V end was cut by 2 bases, the J end by 6 bases, with 11 bases between. CDR1 and CDR2 (germline): MDHEN, SYDVKM. The length of the CDR3 is 14 residues. The CDR3 bases are TGTGCCAGCAGTTTAATCTCGGGTGGTCAGCCCCAGCATTTT. Protein sequence: CASSLISGGQPQHF.

The genes are TRBV18 and TRBJ2-5; D not resolved. The CDR3 runs to 13 residues. With 3 bases removed from V and 5 bases from J, the gap between germline ends came to 10 bases. In germline, CDR1 is KGHSH, CDR2 LQKENI. In nucleotides, the CDR3 is TGTGCCAGCTCACCCGCGGTGCTCGAGACCCAGTACTTC. Its protein is CASSPAVLETQYF.

This sequence joins TRBV19 and TRBJ1-1, with 7 bases aligning to TRBD1. V was pared by 1 base and J by 1 base, with 3 bases of the junction left unmatched. CDR1 is LNHDA, CDR2 SQIVND, per germline (reference sequence). There are 15 residues in the CDR3. CDR3 sequence (DNA): TGTGCCAGTAGTATAGGGGGACAGCCGAACACTGAAGCTTTCTTT. Residues: CASSIGGQPNTEAFF. Using reference TRBV19 and TRBJ1-1 for the parts outside the CDR3, the full variable domain is DGGITQSPKYLFRKEGQNVTLSCEQNLNHDAMYWYRQDPGQGLRLIYYSQIVNDFQKGDIAEGYSVSREKKESFPLTVTSAQKNPTAFYLCASSIGGQPNTEAFFGQGTRLTVV.